Following are 6 T cell receptor beta chains from one sample sequenced in a study of OX40 agonist ivuxolimab in advanced cancers. TCRdb's copy holds only in-frame clones and misses some; the assay was immunoSEQ multiplex PCR. The table records roughly 63,000 clones, roughly 86% of them present only once. The material sequenced was CD4+ or CD8+ T cells sorted from blood, taken in a trial of the OX40 agonist ivuxolimab. Receptors originate from an adult with an advanced solid tumor such as melanoma, head and neck, liver or kidney cancer.

This sequence joins TRBV4-1 and TRBJ1-2; 7 nucleotides match TRBD1. The CDR3 has 14 amino acids. Germline-derived CDR1 and CDR2 are MGHRA and YSYEKL. Trimming at V came to 1 base and at J to 7 bases, leaving 6 bases not matched to a gene. The CDR3 bases are TGCGCCAGCAGCCAAGTTACAGGGGTTGGTGGCTACACCTTC. This sequence encodes CASSQVTGVGGYTF.

This clone was detected a few times. The chain joins TRBV6-5 to TRBJ1-1; a weak D match, TRBD1 (6 bases). This CDR3 contains 13 residues. CDR1 is MNHEY and CDR2 is SVGAGI in the germline V gene. V was pared by 5 bases and J by 6 bases, with 13 bases between. CDR3 in amino acids: CASSQQGRAEAFF. The CDR3 region has the DNA TGTGCCAGCAGTCAACAGGGACGAGCTGAAGCTTTCTTT.

This clone was seen only once. J is TRBJ2-7 and V is TRBV27; D might be TRBD2 (6 bases). This CDR3 spans 16 amino acids. V was pared by 5 bases and J by 1 base, with 18 bases between. Germline V lookup: CDR1 MNHEY, CDR2 SMNVEV (reference sequence). CDR3 sequence: CASSSAGVRGSYEQYF. The CDR3 nucleotides read TGTGCCAGCAGTAGCGCTGGGGTACGGGGGTCCTACGAGCAGTACTTC.

This sequence joins TRBV6-5 and TRBJ1-2, with 10 bases fitting TRBD1. Germline values: CDR1 MNHEY, CDR2 SVGAGI. The length of the CDR3 is 14 residues. V was clipped by 4 bases and J by 10 bases; unmatched bases: 9. The CDR3 DNA follows: TGTGCCAGCAGTTGGGACAGGGGAGAAGGGGACTACACCTTC. The encoded protein is CASSWDRGEGDYTF.

This clone was seen a handful of times. The chain links TRBV2 to TRBJ1-2, with D possibly matching TRBD1 (5 bases). With 5 bases removed from V and 3 bases from J, the gap between germline ends came to 13 bases. This CDR3 comprises 14 residues. CDR1 is SNHLY, CDR2 FYNNEI, per germline. CDR3 coding DNA: TGTGCCAGCAGTCCCTCATGGGGGGACTATGGCTACACCTTC. This gives the protein CASSPSWGDYGYTF.

The chain combines TRBV5-4 with TRBJ2-1, with TRBD2 matching over 8 bases. CDR3 length equals 15 residues. The germline CDR1 and CDR2 sequences are SGHNT and YYREEE (reference sequence). V dropped 5 bases and J dropped 4; count of bases not matched to a gene: 8. The CDR3 DNA reads TGTGCCAGCAGACACGGGGGGGGTTCTTACAATGAGCAGTTCTTC. Protein product: CASRHGGGSYNEQFF.